What follows describes a single TCR beta chain. The V and J ends lost 5 bases and 4 bases, in that order; junction bases with no gene match: 8. The CDR3 sequence is 16 residues long. Per germline, CDR1 DFQATT and CDR2 SNEGSKA (reference sequence). These data come from a study of T cells in Graves' hyperthyroidism and ophthalmopathy. In the study overall: Before any treatment, at initial diagnosis, peripheral blood was collected.

No progression to ophthalmopathy during 18 months of follow-up defined stable disease. Patients aged 18 to 65 had newly diagnosed hyperthyroidism lasting under 2 months. Amplification targeted TCR beta CDR3 regions from RNA transcripts. First-round RT-PCR of the TCR CDR3 relied on the HTBI primer set. MiXCR, applied by TCRdb to the multiplex PCR reads, yields one record per CDR3 protein. Of 700,000 or so distinct CDR3 sequences listed, about a sixth are singletons. The TCR comes from a man in his late teens or twenties with Graves' hyperthyroidism. V and J are TRBV20-1 and TRBJ2-7; 16 bases fit TRBD2. The sample was blood. The CDR3 coding sequence is TGCAGTGCTCCAGGGACTAGCGGGAGGGCGGGGTACGAGCAGTACTTC. This gives the protein CSAPGTSGRAGYEQYF.